The T cell receptor beta chain under discussion was sequenced for a study of blood T cell repertoires in COVID-19. Overall study: Nucleic acid was either cDNA or gDNA, and it came from T cells, B-cell-depleted T cells, or PBMCs.

This CDR3 is built from 15 residues. Germline V gives CDR1 LGHNA, CDR2 YSLEER. The J segment lost 4 bases and the V segment lost 0 bases, leaving 1 base of the junction unmatched. Participant reports of clinical history set cohort assignment. Original methodology: Reference gene primer amplification yielded estimated nucleated cell counts. Method: immunoSEQ multiplex PCR; TCRdb's copy keeps in-frame clones and lacks some. The V and J calls and clone size were taken over from that table, and D and trimming were inferred from the DNA. The profile shows around 260,000 clones, around 90% of them singletons.

V usage is TRBV4-3 and J usage is TRBJ2-2; 8 bases are shared with TRBD2. This receptor was obtained from a woman younger than 45 who had recovered from COVID-19. The sequencing input was PBMCs or T cells enriched from blood (not recorded which). The CDR3 region is CASSQEGLGTGELFF. CDR3 DNA sequence: TGCGCCAGCAGCCAAGAGGGACTAGGCACCGGGGAGCTGTTTTTT.